What follows describes a single T cell receptor beta chain. TCRdb's table, derived via immunoSEQ multiplex PCR, lists solely in-frame clones and lacks some. Among 300,000 or so clones listed, around 80% were seen once. This sample was taken from a study of blood T cell repertoires in COVID-19. Germline V gene data show CDR1 as SGHRS and CDR2 as YFSETQ. The length of the CDR3 is 20 residues. The J segment lost 2 bases and the V segment lost 0 bases, leaving 9 bases of the junction unmatched. This receptor was obtained from a woman in her forties or fifties with acute or convalescent COVID-19. Material: peripheral blood. The chain has TRBV5-1 and TRBJ2-6; 12 positions agree with TRBD1. Written as DNA, the CDR3 is TGCGCCAGCAGCTTGGTGGGACAGGGGGCAGGTAATACTGGGGCCAACGTCCTGACTTTC. Encoded protein: CASSLVGQGAGNTGANVLTF.